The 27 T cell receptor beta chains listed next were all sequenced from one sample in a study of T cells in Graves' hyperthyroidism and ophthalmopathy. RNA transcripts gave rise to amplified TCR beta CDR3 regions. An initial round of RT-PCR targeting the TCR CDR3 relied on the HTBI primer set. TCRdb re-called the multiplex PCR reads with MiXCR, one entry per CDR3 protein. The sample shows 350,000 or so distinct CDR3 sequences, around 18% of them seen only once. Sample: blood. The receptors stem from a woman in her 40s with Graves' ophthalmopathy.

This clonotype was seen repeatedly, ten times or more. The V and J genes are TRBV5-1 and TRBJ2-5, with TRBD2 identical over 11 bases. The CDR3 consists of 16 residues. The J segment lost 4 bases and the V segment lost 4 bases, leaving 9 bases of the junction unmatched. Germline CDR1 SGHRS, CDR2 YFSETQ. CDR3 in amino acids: CASSGIAGGLRETQYF. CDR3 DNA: TGCGCCAGCAGCGGGATAGCGGGAGGGCTTAGAGAGACCCAGTACTTC.

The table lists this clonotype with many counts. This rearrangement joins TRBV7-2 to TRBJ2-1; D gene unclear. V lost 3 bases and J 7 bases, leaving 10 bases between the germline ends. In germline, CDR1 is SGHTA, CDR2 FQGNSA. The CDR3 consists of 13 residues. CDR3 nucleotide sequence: TGTGCCAGCAGCTTGAGCGCAGGTAATGAGCAGTTCTTC. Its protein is CASSLSAGNEQFF.

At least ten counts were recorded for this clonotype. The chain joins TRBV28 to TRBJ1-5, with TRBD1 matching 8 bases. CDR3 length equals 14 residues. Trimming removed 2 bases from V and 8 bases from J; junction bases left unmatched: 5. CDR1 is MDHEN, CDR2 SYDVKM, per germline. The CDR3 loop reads CASSLQGALEPQHF. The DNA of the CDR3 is TGTGCCAGCAGTTTACAGGGGGCGTTGGAGCCCCAGCATTTT.

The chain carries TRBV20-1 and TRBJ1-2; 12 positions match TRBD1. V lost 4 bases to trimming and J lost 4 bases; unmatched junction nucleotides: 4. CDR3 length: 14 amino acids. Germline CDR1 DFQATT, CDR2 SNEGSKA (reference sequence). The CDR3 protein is CSAKGQGAVYGYTF. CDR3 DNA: TGCAGTGCTAAGGGACAGGGGGCAGTCTATGGCTACACCTTC.

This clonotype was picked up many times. The chain's CDR3 is CASSLVGDGYEQYF. CDR3 nucleotides: TGTGCCAGCAGCTTAGTAGGGGACGGGTACGAGCAGTACTTC. V usage is TRBV11-2 and J usage is TRBJ2-7; tentatively, D is TRBD1 or TRBD2 (5 bases each). The germline V gene encodes CDR1 SGHAT and CDR2 FQNNGV. V dropped 1 base and J dropped 4 bases, with 11 bases sitting between them. The CDR3 totals 14 residues.

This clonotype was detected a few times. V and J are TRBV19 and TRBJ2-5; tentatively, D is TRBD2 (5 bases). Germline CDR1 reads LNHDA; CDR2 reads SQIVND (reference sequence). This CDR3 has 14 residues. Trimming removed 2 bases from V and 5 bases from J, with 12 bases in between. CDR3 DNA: TGTGCCAGTAGTATACGTTTCGGGGTGGAGACCCAGTACTTC. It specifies CASSIRFGVETQYF.

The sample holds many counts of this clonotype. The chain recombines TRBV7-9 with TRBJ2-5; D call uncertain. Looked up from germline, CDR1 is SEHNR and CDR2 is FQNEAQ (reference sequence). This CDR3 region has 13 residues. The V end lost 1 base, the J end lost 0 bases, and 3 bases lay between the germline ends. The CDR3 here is CASSLGYQETQYF. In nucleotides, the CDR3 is TGTGCCAGCAGCTTAGGATACCAAGAGACCCAGTACTTC.

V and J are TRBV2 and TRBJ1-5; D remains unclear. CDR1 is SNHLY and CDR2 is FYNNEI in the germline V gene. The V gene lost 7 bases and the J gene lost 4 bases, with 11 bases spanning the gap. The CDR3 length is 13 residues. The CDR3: CASKPGRNQPQHF. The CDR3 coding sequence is TGTGCCAGCAAACCGGGGAGAAATCAGCCCCAGCATTTT.

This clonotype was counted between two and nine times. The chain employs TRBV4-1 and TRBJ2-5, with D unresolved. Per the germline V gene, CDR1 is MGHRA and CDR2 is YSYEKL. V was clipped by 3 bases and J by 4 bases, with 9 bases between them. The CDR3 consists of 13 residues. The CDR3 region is CASSHRRGETQYF. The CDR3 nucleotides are TGCGCCAGCAGCCACCGCCGCGGAGAGACCCAGTACTTC.

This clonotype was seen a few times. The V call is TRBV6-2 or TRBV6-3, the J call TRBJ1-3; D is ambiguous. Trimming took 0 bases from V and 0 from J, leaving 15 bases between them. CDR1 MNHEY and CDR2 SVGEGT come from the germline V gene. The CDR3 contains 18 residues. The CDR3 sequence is CASSYSYSPGNSGNTIYF. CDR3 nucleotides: TGTGCCAGCAGTTACTCGTATAGTCCAGGCAACTCTGGAAACACCATATATTTT.

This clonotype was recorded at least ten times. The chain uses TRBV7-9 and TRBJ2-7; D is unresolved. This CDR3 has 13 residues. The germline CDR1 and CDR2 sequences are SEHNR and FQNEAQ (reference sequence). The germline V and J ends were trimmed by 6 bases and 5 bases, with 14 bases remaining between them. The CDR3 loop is CASSRYGVNEQYF. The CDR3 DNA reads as TGTGCCAGCAGTCGTTATGGGGTCAACGAGCAGTACTTC.

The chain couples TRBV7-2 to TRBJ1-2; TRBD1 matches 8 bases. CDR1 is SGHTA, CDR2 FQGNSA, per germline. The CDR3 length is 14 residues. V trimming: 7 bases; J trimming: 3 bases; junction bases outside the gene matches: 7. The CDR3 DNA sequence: TGTGCCAGCACCCTAGGACAGGGCGACTATGGCTACACCTTC. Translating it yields CASTLGQGDYGYTF.

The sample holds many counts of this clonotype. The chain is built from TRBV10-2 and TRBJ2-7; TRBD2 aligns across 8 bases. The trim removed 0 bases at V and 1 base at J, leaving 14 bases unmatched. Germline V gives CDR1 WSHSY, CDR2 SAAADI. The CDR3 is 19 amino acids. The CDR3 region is CASSESVSGGLFGSYEQYF. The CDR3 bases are TGCGCCAGCAGTGAGTCTGTCAGCGGGGGCTTGTTCGGATCCTACGAGCAGTACTTC.

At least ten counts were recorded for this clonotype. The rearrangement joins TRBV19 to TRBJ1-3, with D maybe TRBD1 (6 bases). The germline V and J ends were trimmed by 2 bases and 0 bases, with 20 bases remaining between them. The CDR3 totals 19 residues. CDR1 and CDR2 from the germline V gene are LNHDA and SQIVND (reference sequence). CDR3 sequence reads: CASSISSIDRYDSGNTIYF. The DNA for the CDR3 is TGTGCCAGTAGTATAAGTTCCATCGACAGGTACGACTCTGGAAACACCATATATTTT.

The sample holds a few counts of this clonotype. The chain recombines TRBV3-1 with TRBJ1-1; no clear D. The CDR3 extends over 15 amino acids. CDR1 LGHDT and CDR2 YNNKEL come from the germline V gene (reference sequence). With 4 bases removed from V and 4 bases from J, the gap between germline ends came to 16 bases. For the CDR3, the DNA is TGTGCCAGCAGCCCCCGGGGAGAACGGGGCACTGAAGCTTTCTTT. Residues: CASSPRGERGTEAFF.

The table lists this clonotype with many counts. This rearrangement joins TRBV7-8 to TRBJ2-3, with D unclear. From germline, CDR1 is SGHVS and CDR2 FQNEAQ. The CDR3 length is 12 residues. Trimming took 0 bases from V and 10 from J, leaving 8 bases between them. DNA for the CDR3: TGTGCCAGCAGCTTAGCGTCCGATCCGCAGTATTTT. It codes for CASSLASDPQYF.

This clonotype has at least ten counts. Written as DNA, the CDR3 is TGTGCTAGTGGTACGGGGGAGGGGGCCAACGTCCTGACTTTC. Its protein product is CASGTGEGANVLTF. The J gene is TRBJ2-6, the V gene TRBV12-5, with a weak D call TRBD2 (6 bases). The CDR3 is 14 residues long. V was pared by 5 bases and J by 4 bases, with 9 bases between. In germline, CDR1 is LGHNT, CDR2 FRNRAP.

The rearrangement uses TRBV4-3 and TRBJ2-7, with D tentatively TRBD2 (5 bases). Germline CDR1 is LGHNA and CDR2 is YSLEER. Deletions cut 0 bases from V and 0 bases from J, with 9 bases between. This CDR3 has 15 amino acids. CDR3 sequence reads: CASSQDPGSSYEQYF. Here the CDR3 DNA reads TGCGCCAGCAGCCAAGATCCGGGGAGCTCCTACGAGCAGTACTTC.

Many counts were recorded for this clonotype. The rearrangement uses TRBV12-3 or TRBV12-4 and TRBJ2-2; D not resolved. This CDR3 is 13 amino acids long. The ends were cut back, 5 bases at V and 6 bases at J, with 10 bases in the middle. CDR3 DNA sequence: TGTGCCAGCAGTACCCTATCCGCCGGGGAGCTGTTTTTT. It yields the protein CASSTLSAGELFF.

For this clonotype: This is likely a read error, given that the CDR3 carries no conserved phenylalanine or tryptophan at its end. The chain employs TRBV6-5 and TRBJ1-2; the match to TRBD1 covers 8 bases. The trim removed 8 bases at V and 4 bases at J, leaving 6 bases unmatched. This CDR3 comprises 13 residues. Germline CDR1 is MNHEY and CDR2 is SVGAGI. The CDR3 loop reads CASGFTGGYGYTL. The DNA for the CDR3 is TGTGCCAGCGGTTTTACAGGGGGCTATGGCTACACCCTC.

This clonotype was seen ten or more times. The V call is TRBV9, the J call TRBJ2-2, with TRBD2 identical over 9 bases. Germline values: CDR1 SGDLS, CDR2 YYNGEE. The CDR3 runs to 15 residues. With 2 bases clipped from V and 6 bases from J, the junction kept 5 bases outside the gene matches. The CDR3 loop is CASSVSGSPSGELFF. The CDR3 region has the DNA TGTGCCAGCAGCGTTAGCGGGAGCCCTTCCGGGGAGCTGTTTTTT.

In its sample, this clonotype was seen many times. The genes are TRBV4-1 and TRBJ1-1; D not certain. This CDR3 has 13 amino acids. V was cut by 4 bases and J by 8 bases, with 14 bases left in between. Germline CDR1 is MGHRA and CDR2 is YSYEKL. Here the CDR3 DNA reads TGCGCCAGCAGCCCCCTAGGTAATGAAGAAGCTTTCTTT. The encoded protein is CASSPLGNEEAFF.

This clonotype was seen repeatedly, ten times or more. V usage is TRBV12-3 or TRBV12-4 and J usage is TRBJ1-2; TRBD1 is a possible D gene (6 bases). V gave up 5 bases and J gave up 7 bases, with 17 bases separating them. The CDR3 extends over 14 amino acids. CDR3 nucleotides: TGTGCCAGCAGTCCTGTGGGGGGCAGAGGTGGCTACACCTTC. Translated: CASSPVGGRGGYTF.

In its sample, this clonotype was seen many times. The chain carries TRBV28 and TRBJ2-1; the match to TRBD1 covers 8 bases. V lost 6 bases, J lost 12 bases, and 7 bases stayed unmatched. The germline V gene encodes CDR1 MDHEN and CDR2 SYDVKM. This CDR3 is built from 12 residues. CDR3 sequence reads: CASSYGQGGQFF. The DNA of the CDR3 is TGTGCCAGCAGCTACGGACAGGGCGGGCAGTTCTTC.

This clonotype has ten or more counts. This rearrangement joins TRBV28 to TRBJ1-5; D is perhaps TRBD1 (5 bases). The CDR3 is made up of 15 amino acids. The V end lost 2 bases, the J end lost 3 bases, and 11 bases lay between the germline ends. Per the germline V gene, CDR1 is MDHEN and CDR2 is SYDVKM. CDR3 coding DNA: TGTGCCAGCAGTTTAGGTGGGACGGACAATCAGCCCCAGCATTTT. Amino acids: CASSLGGTDNQPQHF.

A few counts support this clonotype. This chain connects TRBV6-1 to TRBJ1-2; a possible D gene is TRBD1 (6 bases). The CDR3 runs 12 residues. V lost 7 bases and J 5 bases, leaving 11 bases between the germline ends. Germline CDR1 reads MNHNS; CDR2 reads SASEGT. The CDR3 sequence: CASTKQGYGYTF. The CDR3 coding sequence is TGTGCCAGCACCAAACAGGGTTATGGCTACACCTTC.

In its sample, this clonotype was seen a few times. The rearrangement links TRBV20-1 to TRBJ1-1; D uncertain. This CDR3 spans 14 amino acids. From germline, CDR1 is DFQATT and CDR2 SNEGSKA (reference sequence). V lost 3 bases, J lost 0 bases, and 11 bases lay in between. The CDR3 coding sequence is TGCAGTGCTAGTCAGGCTCTGATGAACACTGAAGCTTTCTTT. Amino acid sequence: CSASQALMNTEAFF.